The present T cell receptor (beta chain) was sequenced within a study of blood T cells in healthy people across ages. V lost 4 bases, J lost 3 bases, and 9 bases stayed unmatched. The germline CDR1 and CDR2 sequences are SGHVS and FQNEAQ. The CDR3 consists of 16 residues. Primers used in a second PCR of roughly 6 to 12 cycles were a sample-barcoded 5' primer and a J-beta primer mix. From the 5' RACE reads, TCRdb called clonotypes with MiXCR, one entry per CDR3 protein. Among about 1.4 million distinct CDR3 sequences, around 59% were seen once, and the ten largest hold over 5.5%. Source material: blood. V is TRBV7-8 and J is TRBJ2-7; TRBD1 agrees at 10 bases. The clonotype comes from a man younger than 30 in good health. CDR3 sequence (DNA): TGTGCCAGCAGCTGGACCGGGACAGGGGTGGACTACGAGCAGTACTTC. Translation: CASSWTGTGVDYEQYF.